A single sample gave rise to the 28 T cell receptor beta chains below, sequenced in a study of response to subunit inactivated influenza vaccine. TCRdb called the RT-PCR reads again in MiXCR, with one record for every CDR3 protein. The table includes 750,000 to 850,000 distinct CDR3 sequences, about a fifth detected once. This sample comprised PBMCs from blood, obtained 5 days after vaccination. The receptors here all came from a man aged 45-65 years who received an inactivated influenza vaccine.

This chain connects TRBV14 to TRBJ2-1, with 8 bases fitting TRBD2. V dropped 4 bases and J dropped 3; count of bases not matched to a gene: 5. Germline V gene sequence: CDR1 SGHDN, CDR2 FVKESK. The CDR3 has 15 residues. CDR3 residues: CASSLGRGYYNEQFF. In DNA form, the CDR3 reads TGTGCCAGCAGCCTCGGGAGGGGATACTACAATGAGCAGTTCTTC.

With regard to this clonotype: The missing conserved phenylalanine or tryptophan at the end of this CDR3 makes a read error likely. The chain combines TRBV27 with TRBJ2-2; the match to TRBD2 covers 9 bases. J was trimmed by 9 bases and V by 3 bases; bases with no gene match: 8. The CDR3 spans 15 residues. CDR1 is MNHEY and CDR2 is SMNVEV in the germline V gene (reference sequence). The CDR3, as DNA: TGTGCCAGCAGTTTTCTGGGCGGGGGGGCAAGGGAGCTGTTTCTT. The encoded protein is CASSFLGGGARELFL.

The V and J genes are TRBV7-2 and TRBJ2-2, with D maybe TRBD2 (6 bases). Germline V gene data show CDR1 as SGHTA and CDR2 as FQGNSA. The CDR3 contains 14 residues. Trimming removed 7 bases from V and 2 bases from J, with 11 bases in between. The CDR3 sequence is CASTGTLNTGELFF. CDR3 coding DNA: TGTGCCAGCACTGGGACTCTAAACACCGGGGAGCTGTTTTTT.

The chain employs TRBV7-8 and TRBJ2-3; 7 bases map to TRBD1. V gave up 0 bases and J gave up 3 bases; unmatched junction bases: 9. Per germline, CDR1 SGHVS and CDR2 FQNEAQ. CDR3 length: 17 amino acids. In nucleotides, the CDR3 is TGTGCCAGCAGCTTAGCGCGCGACAGGGTGAGGACAGATACGCAGTATTTT. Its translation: CASSLARDRVRTDTQYF.

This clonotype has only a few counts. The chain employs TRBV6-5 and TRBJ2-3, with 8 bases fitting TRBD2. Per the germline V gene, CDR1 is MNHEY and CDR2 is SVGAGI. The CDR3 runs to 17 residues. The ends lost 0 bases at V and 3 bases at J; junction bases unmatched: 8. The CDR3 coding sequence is TGTGCCAGCAGTTACTCGGTCGGGGGGGCCGTGACAGATACGCAGTATTTT. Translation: CASSYSVGGAVTDTQYF.

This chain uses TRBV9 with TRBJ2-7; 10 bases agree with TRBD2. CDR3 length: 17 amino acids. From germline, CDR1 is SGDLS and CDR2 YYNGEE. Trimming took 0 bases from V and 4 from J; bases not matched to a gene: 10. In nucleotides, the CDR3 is TGTGCCAGCAGCGTAGCGGCCTCTGCTAGCGGGAGTTACGAGCAGTACTTC. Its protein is CASSVAASASGSYEQYF.

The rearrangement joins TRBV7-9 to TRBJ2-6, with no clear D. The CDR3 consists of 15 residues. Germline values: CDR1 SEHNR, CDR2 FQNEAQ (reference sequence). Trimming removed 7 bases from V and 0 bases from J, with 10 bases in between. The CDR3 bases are TGTGCCAGCACCCAATTCCCCTCTGGGGCCAACGTCCTGACTTTC. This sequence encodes CASTQFPSGANVLTF. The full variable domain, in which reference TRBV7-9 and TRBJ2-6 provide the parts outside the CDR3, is DTGVSQNPRHKITKRGQNVTFRCDPISEHNRLYWYRQTLGQGPEFLTYFQNEAQLEKSRLLSDRFSAERPKGSFSTLEIQRTEQGDSAMYLCASTQFPSGANVLTFGAGSRLTVL.

CDR3 nucleotide sequence: TGTGCCAGCAGCTTAGCAGGGACTAGCGGGAGTGGTACGCAGTATTTT. Amino acids: CASSLAGTSGSGTQYF. The rearrangement uses TRBV7-2 and TRBJ2-3; the match to TRBD2 covers 14 bases. The CDR3 covers 16 residues. CDR1 is SGHTA and CDR2 is FQGNSA in the germline V gene. Trimming removed 0 bases from V and 8 bases from J; junction bases left unmatched: 4.

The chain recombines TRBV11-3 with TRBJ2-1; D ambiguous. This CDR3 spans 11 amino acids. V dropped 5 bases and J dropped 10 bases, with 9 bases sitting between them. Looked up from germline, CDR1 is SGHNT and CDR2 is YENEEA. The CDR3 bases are TGTGCCAGCAGCAACTCACGAGAGCAGTTCTTC. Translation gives CASSNSREQFF.

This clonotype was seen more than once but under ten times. CDR3 in amino acids: CASSQVFGGEETQYF. In nucleotides, the CDR3 is TGTGCCAGCAGCCAAGTTTTCGGGGGGGAAGAGACCCAGTACTTC. The V call is TRBV3-1, the J call TRBJ2-5; 8 bases fit TRBD2. The CDR3 consists of 15 residues. Trimming removed 1 base from V and 3 bases from J; junction bases left unmatched: 4. The germline CDR1 and CDR2 sequences are LGHDT and YNNKEL (reference sequence).

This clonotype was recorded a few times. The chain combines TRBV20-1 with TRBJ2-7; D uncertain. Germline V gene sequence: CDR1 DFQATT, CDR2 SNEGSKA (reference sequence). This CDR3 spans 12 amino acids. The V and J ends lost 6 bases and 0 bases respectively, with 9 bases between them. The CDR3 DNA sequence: TGCAGTGCCCGGCCTTTCTCCTACGAGCAGTACTTC. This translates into CSARPFSYEQYF.

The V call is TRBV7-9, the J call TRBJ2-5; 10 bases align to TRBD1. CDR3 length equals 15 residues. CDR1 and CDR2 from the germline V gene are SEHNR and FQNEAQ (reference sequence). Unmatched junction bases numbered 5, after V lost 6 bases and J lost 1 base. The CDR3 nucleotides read TGTGCCAGCAGGAACCGGGACAGGGGCCAAGAGACCCAGTACTTC. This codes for CASRNRDRGQETQYF.

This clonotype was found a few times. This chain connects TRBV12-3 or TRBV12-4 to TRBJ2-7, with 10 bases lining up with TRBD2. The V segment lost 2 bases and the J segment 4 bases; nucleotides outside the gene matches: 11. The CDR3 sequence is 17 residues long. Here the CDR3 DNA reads TGTGCCAGCAGTTTACAAAAGGGGGGACTAGCGTTTTACGAGCAGTACTTC. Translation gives CASSLQKGGLAFYEQYF.

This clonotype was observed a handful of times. CDR3: CAISESQSSLKGLYGYTF. DNA of the CDR3: TGTGCCATCAGTGAGTCGCAGTCCTCCTTGAAGGGCCTTTATGGCTACACCTTC. The chain is built from TRBV10-3 and TRBJ1-2; D call uncertain. Germline CDR1 and CDR2: ENHRY and SYGVKD. This CDR3 has 18 amino acids. V was cut by 0 bases and J by 5 bases, with 22 bases left in between.

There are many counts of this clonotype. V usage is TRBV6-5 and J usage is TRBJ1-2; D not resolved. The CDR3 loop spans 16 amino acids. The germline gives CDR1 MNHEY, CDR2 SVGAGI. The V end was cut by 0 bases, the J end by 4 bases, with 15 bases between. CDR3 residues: CASSYSSSFYSYGYTF. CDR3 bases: TGTGCCAGCAGTTACTCGAGCAGTTTCTATTCCTATGGCTACACCTTC.

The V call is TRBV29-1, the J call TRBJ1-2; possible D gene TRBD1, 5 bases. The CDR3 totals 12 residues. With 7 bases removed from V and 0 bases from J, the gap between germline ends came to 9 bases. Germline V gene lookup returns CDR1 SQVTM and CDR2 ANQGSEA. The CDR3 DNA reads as TGCAGCGCCCGACAGACTAACTATGGCTACACCTTC. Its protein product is CSARQTNYGYTF.

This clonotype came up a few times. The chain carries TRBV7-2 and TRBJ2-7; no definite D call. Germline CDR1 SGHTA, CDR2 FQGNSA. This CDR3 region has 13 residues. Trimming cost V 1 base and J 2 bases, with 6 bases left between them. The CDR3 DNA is TGTGCCAGCAGCTTAGTGTCCGCCTACGAGCAGTACTTC. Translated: CASSLVSAYEQYF.

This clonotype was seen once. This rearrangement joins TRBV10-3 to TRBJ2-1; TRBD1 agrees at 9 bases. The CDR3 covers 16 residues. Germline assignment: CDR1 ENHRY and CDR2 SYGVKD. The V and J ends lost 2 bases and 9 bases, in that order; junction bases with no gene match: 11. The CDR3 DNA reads TGTGCCATCAGTGAGACACCGGGACAGGGTAGGGCTGAGCAGTTCTTC. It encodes CAISETPGQGRAEQFF.

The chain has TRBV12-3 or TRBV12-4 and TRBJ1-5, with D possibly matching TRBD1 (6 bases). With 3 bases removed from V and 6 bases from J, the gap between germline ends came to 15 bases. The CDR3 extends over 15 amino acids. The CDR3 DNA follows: TGTGCCAGCAGTTTTGGGCAGGGGAGGGGTCAGCCCCAGCATTTT. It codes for CASSFGQGRGQPQHF.

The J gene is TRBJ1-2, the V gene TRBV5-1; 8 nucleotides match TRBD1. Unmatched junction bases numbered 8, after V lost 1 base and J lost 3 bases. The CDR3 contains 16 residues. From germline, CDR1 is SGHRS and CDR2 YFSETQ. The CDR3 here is CASSLLPTGEHYGYTF. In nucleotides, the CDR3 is TGCGCCAGCAGCTTGCTGCCGACAGGGGAGCACTATGGCTACACCTTC.

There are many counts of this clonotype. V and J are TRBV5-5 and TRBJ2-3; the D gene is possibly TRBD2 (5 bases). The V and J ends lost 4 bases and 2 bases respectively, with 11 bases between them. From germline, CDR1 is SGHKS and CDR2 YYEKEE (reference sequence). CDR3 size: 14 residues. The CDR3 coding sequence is TGTGCCAGCAGCCAATCGGGAACCACAGATACGCAGTATTTT. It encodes CASSQSGTTDTQYF.

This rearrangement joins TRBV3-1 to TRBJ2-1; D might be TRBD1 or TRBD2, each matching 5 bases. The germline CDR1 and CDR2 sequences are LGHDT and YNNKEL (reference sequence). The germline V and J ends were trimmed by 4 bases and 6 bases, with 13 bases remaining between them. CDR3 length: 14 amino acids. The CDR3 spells CASSLWDRPNEQFF. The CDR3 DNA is TGTGCCAGCAGCCTGTGGGACCGGCCCAATGAGCAGTTCTTC.

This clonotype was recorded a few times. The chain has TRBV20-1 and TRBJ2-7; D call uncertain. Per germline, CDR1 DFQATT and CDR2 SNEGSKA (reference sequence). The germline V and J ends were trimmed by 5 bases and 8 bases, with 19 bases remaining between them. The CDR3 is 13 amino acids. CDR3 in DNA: TGCAGTGCTCTCCTAGTGCCCCTCGGTAAGCAGTACTTC. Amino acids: CSALLVPLGKQYF.

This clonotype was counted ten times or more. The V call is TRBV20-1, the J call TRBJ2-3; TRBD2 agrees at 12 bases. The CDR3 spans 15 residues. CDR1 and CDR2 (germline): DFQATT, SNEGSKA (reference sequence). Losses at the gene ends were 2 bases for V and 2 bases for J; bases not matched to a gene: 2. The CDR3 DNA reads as TGCAGTGCTAGAACTAGCGGGAGGCCCACAGATACGCAGTATTTT. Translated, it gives CSARTSGRPTDTQYF.

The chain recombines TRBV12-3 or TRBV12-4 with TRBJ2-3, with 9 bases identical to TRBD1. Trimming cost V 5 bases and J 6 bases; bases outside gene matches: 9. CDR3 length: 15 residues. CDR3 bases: TGTGCCAGCAGTATCCAACAGGGGGCGATTGATACGCAGTATTTT. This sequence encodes CASSIQQGAIDTQYF.

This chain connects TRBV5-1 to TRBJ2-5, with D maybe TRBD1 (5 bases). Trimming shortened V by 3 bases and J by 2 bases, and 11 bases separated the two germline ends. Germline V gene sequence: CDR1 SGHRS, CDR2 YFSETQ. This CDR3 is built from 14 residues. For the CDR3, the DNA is TGCGCCAGCAGCTCAGGACACCCACAAGAGACCCAGTACTTC. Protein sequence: CASSSGHPQETQYF.

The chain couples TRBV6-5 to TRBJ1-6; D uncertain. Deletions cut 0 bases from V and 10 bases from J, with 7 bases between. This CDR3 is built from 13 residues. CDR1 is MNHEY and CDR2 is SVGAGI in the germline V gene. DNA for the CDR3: TGTGCCAGCAGTTACTCACCGGAATCACCCCTCCACTTT. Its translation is CASSYSPESPLHF.

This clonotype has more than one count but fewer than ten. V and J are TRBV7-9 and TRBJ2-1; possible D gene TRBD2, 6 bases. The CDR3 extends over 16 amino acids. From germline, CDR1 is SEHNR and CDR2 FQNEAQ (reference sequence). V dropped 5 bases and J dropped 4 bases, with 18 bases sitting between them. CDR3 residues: CASSPGVGAGYNEQFF. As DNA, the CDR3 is TGTGCCAGCAGCCCGGGAGTCGGGGCGGGATACAATGAGCAGTTCTTC.